The 7 T cell receptor beta chains reported below all come from one sample, sequenced in a study of blood T cell repertoires in COVID-19. Sequencing was performed with immunoSEQ multiplex PCR; in TCRdb, only in-frame clones are kept and a portion is missing. The top ten clones hold 5.5% of a sample with some 220,000 clones, 83% of them seen once. Sequenced material: peripheral blood. These receptor sequences come from a human donor in a cohort sampled during active COVID-19.

The chain uses TRBV9 and TRBJ2-7, with 10 positions matching TRBD1. V lost 4 bases, J lost 4 bases, and 5 bases stayed unmatched. CDR3 length: 14 residues. Germline CDR1 and CDR2: SGDLS and YYNGEE. The CDR3 nucleotides read TGTGCCAGCAGCTCTCGGACAGGGGGTTACGAGCAGTACTTC. This sequence encodes CASSSRTGGYEQYF.

This clone was seen a single time. This sequence joins TRBV7-3 and TRBJ2-1; 8 positions agree with TRBD1. CDR3 length: 17 amino acids. V gave up 0 bases and J gave up 6 bases; unmatched junction bases: 10. Germline CDR1 reads SGHTA; CDR2 reads FQGTGA. CDR3 region: CASSLTANRGTGNEQFF. The CDR3, as DNA: TGTGCCAGCAGCTTAACTGCCAACAGGGGGACGGGCAATGAGCAGTTCTTC.

This clone appeared a few times. The rearrangement joins TRBV4-1 to TRBJ1-6; D unclear. CDR1 MGHRA and CDR2 YSYEKL come from the germline V gene. This CDR3 region has 17 residues. Trimming cost V 1 base and J 3 bases, with 13 bases left between them. CDR3 DNA sequence: TGCGCCAGCAGCCAAGCCCCGACGGGGAGCTATAATTCACCCCTCCACTTT. It specifies CASSQAPTGSYNSPLHF.

The V call is TRBV9, the J call TRBJ1-1, with 7 bases lining up with TRBD1. The junction had 7 bases not matched to a gene; V was cut back by 4 bases and J by 7 bases. Germline V lookup: CDR1 SGDLS, CDR2 YYNGEE. The CDR3 sequence is 13 residues long. CDR3 in amino acids: CASSPSSGGEAFF. The DNA of the CDR3 is TGTGCCAGCAGCCCCTCCTCAGGGGGTGAAGCTTTCTTT. The complete variable domain, with remaining parts taken from reference TRBV9 and TRBJ1-1, reads DSGVTQTPKHLITATGQRVTLRCSPRSGDLSVYWYQQSLDQGLQFLIQYYNGEERAKGNILERFSAQQFPDLHSELNLSSLELGDSALYFCASSPSSGGEAFFGQGTRLTVV.

V and J are TRBV19 and TRBJ1-2; D gene uncertain. Germline V lookup: CDR1 LNHDA, CDR2 SQIVND (reference sequence). The CDR3 runs to 14 residues. V lost 9 bases and J 4 bases, leaving 18 bases between the germline ends. This CDR3 is CASAALVGGYGYTF. In DNA form, the CDR3 reads TGTGCCAGCGCTGCCCTCGTAGGAGGCTATGGCTACACCTTC. Full variable domain (outside the CDR3, taken from reference TRBV19 and TRBJ1-2): DGGITQSPKYLFRKEGQNVTLSCEQNLNHDAMYWYRQDPGQGLRLIYYSQIVNDFQKGDIAEGYSVSREKKESFPLTVTSAQKNPTAFYLCASAALVGGYGYTFGSGTRLTVV.

The chain employs TRBV3-1 (or the pseudogene TRBV3-2) and TRBJ2-1; TRBD1 matches at 11 bases. V gave up 6 bases and J gave up 8 bases; unmatched junction bases: 9. The CDR3 loop spans 15 amino acids. The germline CDR1 and CDR2 sequences are LGHDT and YNNKEL (reference sequence). The DNA for the CDR3 is TGTGCCAGCAGTGGACAGGGGGCTTTTATCGATGAGCAGTTCTTC. Amino acids: CASSGQGAFIDEQFF.

The V gene is TRBV11-2, the J gene TRBJ2-5; 8 bases fit TRBD2. Germline CDR1 is SGHAT and CDR2 is FQNNGV. J lost 5 bases, V lost 4 bases, and 9 bases had no gene match. The CDR3 sequence is 15 residues long. The chain's CDR3 is CASSSKRELGETQYF. The CDR3 bases are TGTGCCAGCAGCTCCAAGCGGGAGCTCGGCGAGACCCAGTACTTC. Supplemented by reference TRBV11-2 and TRBJ2-5, the full variable domain reads EAGVAQSPRYKIIEKRQSVAFWCNPISGHATLYWYQQILGQGPKLLIQFQNNGVVDDSQLPKDRFSAERLKGVDSTLKIQPAKLEDSAVYLCASSSKRELGETQYFGPGTRLLVL.